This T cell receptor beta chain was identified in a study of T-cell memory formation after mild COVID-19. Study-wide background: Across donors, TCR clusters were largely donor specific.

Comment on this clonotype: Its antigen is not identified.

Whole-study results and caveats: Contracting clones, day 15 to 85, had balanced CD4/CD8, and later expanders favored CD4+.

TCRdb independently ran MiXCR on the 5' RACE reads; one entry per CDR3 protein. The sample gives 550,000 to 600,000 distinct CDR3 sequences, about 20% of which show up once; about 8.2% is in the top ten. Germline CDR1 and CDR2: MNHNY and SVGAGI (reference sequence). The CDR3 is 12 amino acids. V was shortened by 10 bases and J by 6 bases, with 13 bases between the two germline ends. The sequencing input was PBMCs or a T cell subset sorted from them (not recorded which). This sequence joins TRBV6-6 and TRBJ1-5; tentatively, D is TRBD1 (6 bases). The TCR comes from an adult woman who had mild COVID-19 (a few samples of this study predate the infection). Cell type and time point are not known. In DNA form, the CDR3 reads TGTGCCACCAAGACAGGTACTCAGCCCCAGCATTTT. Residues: CATKTGTQPQHF.